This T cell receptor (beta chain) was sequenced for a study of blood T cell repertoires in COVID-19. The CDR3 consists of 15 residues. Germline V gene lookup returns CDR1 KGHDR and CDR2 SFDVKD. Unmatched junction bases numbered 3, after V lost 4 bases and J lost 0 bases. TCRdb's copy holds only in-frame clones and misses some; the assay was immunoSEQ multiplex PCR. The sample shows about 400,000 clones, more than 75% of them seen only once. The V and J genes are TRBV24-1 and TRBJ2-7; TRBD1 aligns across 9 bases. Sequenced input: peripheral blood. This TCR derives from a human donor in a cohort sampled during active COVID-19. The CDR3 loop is CATSDPDRGSYEQYF. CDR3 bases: TGTGCCACCAGTGACCCGGACAGGGGCTCCTACGAGCAGTACTTC.